This T cell receptor (beta chain) was sequenced in a study of blood T cell repertoires in COVID-19. Looking at the study overall: The samples span acute and convalescent COVID-19 from the United States, Italy and Spain. In each case, the material was cDNA or gDNA derived from T cells, B-cell-depleted T cells, or PBMCs.

V shed 6 bases and J 2 bases; nucleotides not matched to a gene: 9. The germline gives CDR1 LGHDT, CDR2 YNNKEL (reference sequence). The CDR3 covers 16 residues. Per the authors' pipeline: Reference gene primer amplification gave nucleated cell count estimates. Repertoires were generated with immunoSEQ multiplex PCR, while TCRdb's copy carries only in-frame clones and drops some. D and trimming come from the DNA, and the V and J calls and clone size come from that table. The table lists about 160,000 clones, 60% to 85% of them singletons. The sequenced sample consisted of peripheral blood. The V call is TRBV3-1 (or the pseudogene TRBV3-2), the J call TRBJ2-3, with 9 positions matching TRBD1. This clonotype originated in a man aged 60 to 75 with acute or convalescent COVID-19. The chain's CDR3 is CASRHSRTGATDTQYF. The CDR3 nucleotides are TGTGCCAGCAGACACTCTAGGACAGGGGCCACAGATACGCAGTATTTT.